Included here is one T cell receptor (beta chain) sequence, with context. The target antigen is unknown. The sample originates from a study of cytomegalovirus exposure and HLA in healthy donors. PCR employed 60 Vbeta and 13 Jbeta primers. TCRdb's copy holds only in-frame clones and misses some; the assay was immunoSEQ multiplex PCR. The data hold about 160,000 clones, with around 74% observed a single time. Study observations and caveats: More clonal expansion characterized HLA-associated TCR beta chains than equally common others in a later analysis.

The CDR3 is 13 residues long. Germline V gene data show CDR1 as KGHSH and CDR2 as LQKENI. The clonotype comes from a female donor in good health and CMV-seronegative. Material for sequencing was PBMCs. The chain employs TRBV18 and TRBJ2-2, with 9 positions matching TRBD2. In DNA, the CDR3 is TGTGGTGCGGGACTAGCTAACACCGGGGAGCTGTTTTTT. It encodes CGAGLANTGELFF.